The rows below give T cell receptor beta chains drawn from one sample of a study of CD8+ T cells in alopecia areata. Sequenced by immunoSEQ multiplex PCR; TCRdb stores in-frame clones only, minus some. The data show over 150,000 clones, roughly 60% seen once. The source material was CD4+ T cells sorted from blood, sampled at week 24, from a patient treated with tofacitinib. The origin of the receptors is a human donor with alopecia areata. Both conserved end residues are part of each CDR3. The D gene is left open where the match is weak. Only part of the rows carry a size: once, few, many, or a class if the clone is expanded.

TRBJ2-3	NA	TRBV10-3	once	CAISLTTPGTDTQYF	TGTGCCATCAGTCTCACAACCCCGGGGACAGATACGCAGTATTTT
TRBJ2-5	NA	TRBV27	NA	CASSTPGRETQYF	TGTGCCAGCAGCACACCTGGGCGAGAGACCCAGTACTTC
TRBJ1-2	NA	TRBV29-1	few	CSVEGLTESNGYTF	TGCAGCGTTGAAGGGTTGACAGAGAGTAATGGCTACACCTTC
TRBJ2-5	TRBD2	TRBV7-7	NA	CASSLGLAGGFQETQYF	TGTGCCAGCAGCTTGGGACTAGCGGGGGGATTCCAAGAGACCCAGTACTTC
TRBJ2-2	TRBD2	TRBV9	NA	CASSVGSSGNTGELFF	TGTGCCAGCAGCGTAGGGTCTAGCGGGAACACCGGGGAGCTGTTTTTT
TRBJ1-5	NA	TRBV5-5	few	CASSSDRFGSNQPQHF	TGTGCCAGCAGCTCGGACCGGTTCGGATCCAATCAGCCCCAGCATTTT
TRBJ2-2	TRBD2	TRBV5-6	NA	CASSYVPGLAKFTGELFF	TGTGCCAGCAGCTACGTCCCGGGACTAGCGAAATTCACCGGGGAGCTGTTTTTT
TRBJ1-2	NA	TRBV29-1	NA	CSVEDGGGASYTF	TGCAGCGTTGAAGATGGGGGGGGCGCGAGCTACACCTTC
TRBJ2-6	TRBD2	TRBV15	NA	CATSRELAVSGANVLTF	TGTGCCACCAGCAGAGAGCTAGCGGTCTCTGGGGCCAACGTCCTGACTTTC
TRBJ1-3	TRBD1	TRBV10-3	few	CAISPTGGSSSGNTIYF	TGTGCCATCAGTCCGACAGGGGGCTCTTCCTCTGGAAACACCATATATTTT
TRBJ2-3	TRBD1	TRBV30	NA	CASGDREGDTQYF	TGTGCCTCCGGGGACAGGGAGGGAGATACGCAGTATTTT
TRBJ2-2	TRBD1	TRBV2	NA	CASSEGQLNTGELFF	TGTGCCAGCAGTGAGGGACAGCTGAACACCGGGGAGCTGTTTTTT
TRBJ2-5	NA	TRBV10-3	few	CAIRREGGETQYF	TGTGCCATCAGACGAGAGGGGGGAGAGACCCAGTACTTC
TRBJ2-3	TRBD1	TRBV9	once	CASSVGQGVGTQYF	TGTGCCAGCAGCGTCGGACAGGGGGTGGGTACGCAGTATTTT
TRBJ2-3	NA	TRBV29-1	few	CSVASTGTTDTQYF	TGCAGCGTCGCTAGCACAGGAACCACAGATACGCAGTATTTT
TRBJ2-5	TRBD1	TRBV25-1	few	CASSEGPGGIRETQYF	TGTGCCAGCAGTGAAGGCCCAGGGGGTATTAGGGAGACCCAGTACTTC
TRBJ1-4	NA	TRBV7-2	NA	CASGTGEKLFF	TGTGCCAGCGGGACCGGTGAAAAACTGTTTTTT
TRBJ2-6	NA	TRBV15	few	CATSTGSSSGANVLTF	TGTGCCACCAGCACCGGGAGTAGCTCTGGGGCCAACGTCCTGACTTTC
TRBJ1-5	NA	TRBV5-1	NA	CASSLDTGINQPQHF	TGCGCCAGCAGCTTGGACACAGGTATCAATCAGCCCCAGCATTTT
TRBJ2-3	NA	TRBV5-1	few	CASSLSGATDTQYF	TGCGCCAGCAGCTTGAGTGGGGCCACAGATACGCAGTATTTT
TRBJ2-2	NA	TRBV14	few	CASSQVWGSNTGELFF	TGTGCCAGCAGCCAAGTATGGGGGTCGAACACCGGGGAGCTGTTTTTT
TRBJ1-1	NA	TRBV19	few	CASSIRTAQNTEAFF	TGTGCCAGTAGTATAAGGACAGCTCAGAACACTGAAGCTTTCTTT
TRBJ1-1	NA	TRBV7-2	few	CASSLQGRNTEAFF	TGTGCCAGCAGCTTACAGGGGAGGAACACTGAAGCTTTCTTT
TRBJ2-5	NA	TRBV29-1	NA	CSVDSRGNIETQYF	TGCAGCGTTGACAGCCGGGGCAACATCGAGACCCAGTACTTC
TRBJ1-2	NA	TRBV7-2	NA	CASSLESANYGYTF	TGTGCCAGCAGCTTAGAATCAGCGAACTATGGCTACACCTTC
TRBJ1-2	NA	TRBV7-2	NA	CASSLGRQSYGYTF	TGTGCCAGCAGCTTAGGGCGGCAGAGCTATGGCTACACCTTC
TRBJ1-1	NA	TRBV7-9	NA	CASSLDWANTEAFF	TGTGCCAGCAGCTTAGATTGGGCTAACACTGAAGCTTTCTTT
TRBJ1-2	TRBD1	TRBV29-1	NA	CSVYSPGRTGHPIYGYTF	TGCAGCGTCTACTCCCCCGGTAGGACAGGGCATCCGATTTATGGCTACACCTTC
TRBJ2-2	TRBD1	TRBV5-1	NA	CASSPGTGSGELFF	TGCGCCAGCAGCCCGGGGACAGGCTCCGGGGAGCTGTTTTTT
TRBJ2-1	NA	TRBV5-1	NA	CASRNTGGPYNEQFF	TGCGCCAGCAGGAATACGGGGGGCCCATACAATGAGCAGTTCTTC
TRBJ2-2	TRBD2	TRBV19	NA	CASSWLAGGLATGELFF	TGTGCCAGTAGTTGGCTAGCGGGAGGGCTGGCCACCGGGGAGCTGTTTTTT
TRBJ1-2	TRBD1	TRBV29-1	NA	CSVLNRDRGIYGYTF	TGCAGCGTTCTTAACCGGGACAGGGGGATCTATGGCTACACCTTC
TRBJ2-7	NA	TRBV5-1	NA	CASSPRDLSSYEQYF	TGCGCCAGCAGCCCCCGGGACCTTAGCTCCTACGAGCAGTACTTC
TRBJ2-5	NA	TRBV7-6	NA	CASSLGLAVETQYF	TGTGCCAGCAGCTTAGGCCTAGCCGTAGAGACCCAGTACTTC
TRBJ1-1	TRBD1	TRBV30	NA	CAWSAHRDSEAFF	TGTGCCTGGAGTGCCCACAGGGACAGTGAAGCTTTCTTT
TRBJ2-1	NA	TRBV19	NA	CASSAGQNSYNEQFF	TGTGCCAGTAGTGCGGGACAGAACTCCTACAATGAGCAGTTCTTC
TRBJ1-2	TRBD1	TRBV7-2	NA	CASSLVSGDREGGYTF	TGTGCCAGCAGCTTAGTCTCTGGGGACAGGGAGGGTGGCTACACCTTC